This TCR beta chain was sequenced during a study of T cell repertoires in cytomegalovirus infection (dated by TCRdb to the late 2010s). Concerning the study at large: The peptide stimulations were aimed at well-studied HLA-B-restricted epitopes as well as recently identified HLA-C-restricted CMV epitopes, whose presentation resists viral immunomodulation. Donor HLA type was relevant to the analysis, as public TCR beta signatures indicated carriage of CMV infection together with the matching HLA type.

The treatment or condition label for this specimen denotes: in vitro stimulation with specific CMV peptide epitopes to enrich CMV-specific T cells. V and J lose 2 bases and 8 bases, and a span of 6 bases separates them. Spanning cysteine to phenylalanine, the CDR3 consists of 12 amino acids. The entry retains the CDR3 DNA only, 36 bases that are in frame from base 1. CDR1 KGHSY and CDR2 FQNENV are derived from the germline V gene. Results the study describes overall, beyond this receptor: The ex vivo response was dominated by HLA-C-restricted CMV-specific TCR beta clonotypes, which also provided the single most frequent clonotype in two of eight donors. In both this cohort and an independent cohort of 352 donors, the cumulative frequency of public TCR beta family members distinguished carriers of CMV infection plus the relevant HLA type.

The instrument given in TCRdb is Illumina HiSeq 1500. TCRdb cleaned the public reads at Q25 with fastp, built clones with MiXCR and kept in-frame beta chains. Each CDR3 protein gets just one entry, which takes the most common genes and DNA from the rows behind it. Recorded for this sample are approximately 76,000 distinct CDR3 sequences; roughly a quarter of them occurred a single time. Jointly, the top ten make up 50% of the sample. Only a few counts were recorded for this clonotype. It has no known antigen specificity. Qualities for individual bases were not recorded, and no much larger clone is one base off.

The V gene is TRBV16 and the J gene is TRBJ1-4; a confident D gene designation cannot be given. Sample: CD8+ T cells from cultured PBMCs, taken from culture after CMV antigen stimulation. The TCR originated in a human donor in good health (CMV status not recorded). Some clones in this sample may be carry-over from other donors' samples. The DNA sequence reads TGTGCCAGCAGCCAAGAGGAAGAAAAACTGTTTTTT. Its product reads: CASSQEEEKLFF.